Below, one TCR beta chain is given with its context. The antigen remains unidentified. Mismatch with germline at one junction end may stem from a read error. The data originate from a study of cytomegalovirus exposure and HLA in healthy donors. Findings of the study overall: Sequencing likely generated an artifact that appeared as a cluster of highly shared sequence variants. CMV serostatus was the only recorded immune exposure for donors.

PCR was performed using 60 Vbeta and 13 Jbeta primers. The table came from immunoSEQ multiplex PCR; TCRdb's copy has only in-frame clones and leaves some out. Here the sample spans some 110,000 clones, 70% to 80% being singletons. CDR1 is SEHNR and CDR2 is FQNEAQ in the germline V gene (reference sequence). This CDR3 is 16 amino acids long. The chain has TRBV7-9 and TRBJ2-5; 9 positions agree with TRBD1. The sequenced sample was PBMCs. This receptor was taken from a man aged 45-65 years in good health and CMV-seronegative. CDR3 loop: CSSSQTGGLLQETQYF. CDR3 bases: TGTTCCAGCAGCCAGACAGGGGGTCTCCTCCAAGAGACCCAGTACTTC.